Ten or more counts support the clone carrying this T cell receptor beta chain. Graves' hyperthyroidism without ophthalmopathy progression within 18 months was termed stable. Orbital computed tomography and thyroid ultrasound, together with serum TRAb and thyroxine and clinical symptoms, were used for diagnoses. Researchers amplified the TCR beta CDR3 regions from RNA transcripts. The TCR CDR3 was amplified in a first-round RT-PCR using the HTBI primer set. TCRdb redid the calling of the multiplex PCR reads with MiXCR, one entry per CDR3 protein. The sample consists of roughly 380,000 distinct CDR3 sequences, approximately 19% of them appearing once. These data belong to a study of T cells in Graves' hyperthyroidism and ophthalmopathy. The CDR3 covers 17 residues. Trimming took 1 base from V and 1 from J; bases not matched to a gene: 6. Germline CDR1 SEHNR, CDR2 FQNEAQ (reference sequence).

This receptor was obtained from a woman aged 18-29 years with Graves' hyperthyroidism. The source material was blood. This chain uses TRBV7-9 with TRBJ2-4, with TRBD2 matching over 8 bases. The CDR3 DNA is TGTGCCAGCAGCTTAGTGGAGCGCGGGGGGGCCAAAAACATTCAGTACTTC. Translation gives CASSLVERGGAKNIQYF.